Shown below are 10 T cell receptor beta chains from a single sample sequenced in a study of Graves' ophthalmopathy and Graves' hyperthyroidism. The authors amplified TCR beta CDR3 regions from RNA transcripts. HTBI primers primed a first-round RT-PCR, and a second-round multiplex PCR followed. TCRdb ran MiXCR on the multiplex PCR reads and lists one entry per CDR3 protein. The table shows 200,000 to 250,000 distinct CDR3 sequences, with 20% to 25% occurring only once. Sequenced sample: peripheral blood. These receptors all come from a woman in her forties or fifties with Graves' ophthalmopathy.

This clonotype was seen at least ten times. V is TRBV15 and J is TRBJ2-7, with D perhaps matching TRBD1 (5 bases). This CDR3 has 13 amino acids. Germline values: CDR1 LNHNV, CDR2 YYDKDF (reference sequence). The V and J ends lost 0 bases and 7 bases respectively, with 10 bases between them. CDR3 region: CATSRDSGIEQYF. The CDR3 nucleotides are TGTGCCACCAGCAGAGATTCAGGGATTGAGCAGTACTTC.

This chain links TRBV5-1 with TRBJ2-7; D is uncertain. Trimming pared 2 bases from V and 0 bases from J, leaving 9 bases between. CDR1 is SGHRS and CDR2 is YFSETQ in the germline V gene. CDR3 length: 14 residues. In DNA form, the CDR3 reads TGCGCCAGCAGCTTCGACGGATTCTCCTACGAGCAGTACTTC. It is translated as CASSFDGFSYEQYF. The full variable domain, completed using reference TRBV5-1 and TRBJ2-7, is KAGVTQTPRYLIKTRGQQVTLSCSPISGHRSVSWYQQTPGQGLQFLFEYFSETQRNKGNFPGRFSGRQFSNSRSEMNVSTLELGDSALYLCASSFDGFSYEQYFGPGTRLTVT.

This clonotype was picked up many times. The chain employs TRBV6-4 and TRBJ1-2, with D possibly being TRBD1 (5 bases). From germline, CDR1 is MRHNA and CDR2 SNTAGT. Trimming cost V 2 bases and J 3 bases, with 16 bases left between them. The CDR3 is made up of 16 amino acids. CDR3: CASSDLTRDRDYGYTF. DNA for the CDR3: TGTGCCAGCAGTGACCTCACCAGGGATCGGGACTATGGCTACACCTTC.

The CDR3 DNA follows: TGTGCCAGCAGCCCACGGACTAGCGGGAGTCGTTTCCACTACGAGCAGTACTTC. Its protein product is CASSPRTSGSRFHYEQYF. This chain uses TRBV11-2 with TRBJ2-7; TRBD2 aligns across 13 bases. V shed 5 bases and J 3 bases; nucleotides not matched to a gene: 13. Germline V lookup: CDR1 SGHAT, CDR2 FQNNGV. The CDR3 contains 18 residues.

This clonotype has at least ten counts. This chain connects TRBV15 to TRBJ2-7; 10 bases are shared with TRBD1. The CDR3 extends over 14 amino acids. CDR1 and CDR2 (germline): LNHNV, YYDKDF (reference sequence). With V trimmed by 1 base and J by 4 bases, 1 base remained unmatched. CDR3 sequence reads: CATSRAGQGYEQYF. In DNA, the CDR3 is TGTGCCACCAGCAGAGCGGGACAGGGGTACGAGCAGTACTTC. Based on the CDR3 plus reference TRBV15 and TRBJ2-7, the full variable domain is DAMVIQNPRYQVTQFGKPVTLSCSQTLNHNVMYWYQQKSSQAPKLLFHYYDKDFNNEADTPDNFQSRRPNTSFCFLDIRSPGLGDTAMYLCATSRAGQGYEQYFGPGTRLTVT.

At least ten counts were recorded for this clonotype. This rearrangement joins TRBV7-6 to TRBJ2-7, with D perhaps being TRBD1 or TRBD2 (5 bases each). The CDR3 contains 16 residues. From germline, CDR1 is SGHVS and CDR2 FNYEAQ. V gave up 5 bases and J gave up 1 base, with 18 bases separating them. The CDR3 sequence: CASSLRRSGSSYEQYF. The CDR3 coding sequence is TGTGCCAGCAGCCTCAGGAGGTCAGGGTCTTCCTACGAGCAGTACTTC. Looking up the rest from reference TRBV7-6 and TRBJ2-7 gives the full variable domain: GAGVSQSPRYKVTKRGQDVALRCDPISGHVSLYWYRQALGQGPEFLTYFNYEAQQDKSGLPNDRFSAERPEGSISTLTIQRTEQRDSAMYRCASSLRRSGSSYEQYFGPGTRLTVT.

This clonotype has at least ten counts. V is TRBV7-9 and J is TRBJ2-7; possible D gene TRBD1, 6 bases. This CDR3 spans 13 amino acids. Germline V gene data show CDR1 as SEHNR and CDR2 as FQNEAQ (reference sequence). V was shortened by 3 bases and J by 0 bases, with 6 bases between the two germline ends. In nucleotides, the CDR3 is TGTGCCAGCAGCTTGGACAGCTCCTACGAGCAGTACTTC. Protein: CASSLDSSYEQYF.

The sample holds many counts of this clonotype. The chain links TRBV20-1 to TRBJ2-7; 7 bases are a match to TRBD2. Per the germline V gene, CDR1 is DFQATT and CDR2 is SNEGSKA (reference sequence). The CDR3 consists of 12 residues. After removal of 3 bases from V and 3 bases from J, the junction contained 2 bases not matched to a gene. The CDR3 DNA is TGCAGTGCTAGGGTAGCGGGCTACGAGCAGTACTTC. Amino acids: CSARVAGYEQYF.

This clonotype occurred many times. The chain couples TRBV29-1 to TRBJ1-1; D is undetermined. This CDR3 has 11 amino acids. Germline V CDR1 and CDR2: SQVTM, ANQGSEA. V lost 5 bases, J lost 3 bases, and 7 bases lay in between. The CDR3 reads CSVLRDTEAFF. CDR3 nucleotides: TGCAGCGTTCTTAGGGACACTGAAGCTTTCTTT.

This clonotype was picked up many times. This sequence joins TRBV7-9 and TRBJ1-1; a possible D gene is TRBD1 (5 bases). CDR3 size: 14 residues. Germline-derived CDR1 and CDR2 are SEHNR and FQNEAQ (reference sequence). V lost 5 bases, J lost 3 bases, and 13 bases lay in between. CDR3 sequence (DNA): TGTGCCAGCAGCCTAACGGGACGGTACACTGAAGCTTTCTTT. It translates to CASSLTGRYTEAFF.